The present entry profiles one TCR beta chain with its context. Its antigen is not known. A quantity of roughly 0.5 to 1 ug RNA underwent reverse transcription using random hexamers. TCR beta CDR3 was amplified by immunoSEQ covering 54 Vbeta and 13 Jbeta. TCRdb re-called the immunoSEQ multiplex PCR reads with MiXCR, one entry per CDR3 protein. The table has hundreds of thousands of distinct CDR3 sequences, around 93% seen once. Patients with stable or active relapsing-remitting disease, all of them treatment-naive, made up the multiple sclerosis controls. TEMRA cells were FACS-enriched, with CD8+ and CD4+ T cells isolated negatively. V dropped 2 bases and J dropped 4; count of bases not matched to a gene: 2. This CDR3 is built from 13 residues. Germline V gene sequence: CDR1 SGDLS, CDR2 YYNGEE. The record originates from a study of CD8 T cells in Susac syndrome. Study-wide findings and caveats: The relatively small number of individuals in the TCR sequencing and HLA analysis was acknowledged by the study.

The V gene is TRBV9, the J gene TRBJ1-2, with TRBD1 identical over 7 bases. The sequence was obtained from a human donor with multiple sclerosis. Sequencing was done on a sample of CD4+ T cells from PBMCs. Here the CDR3 reads CASSVTGTYGYTF. The CDR3 DNA is TGTGCCAGCAGCGTGACAGGGACCTATGGCTACACCTTC.